This TCR beta chain was captured by sequencing in a study of blood T cell repertoires in COVID-19. Sequenced by immunoSEQ multiplex PCR; TCRdb stores in-frame clones only, minus some. The repertoire holds around 140,000 clones, with more than 75% as singletons. Trimming removed 4 bases from V and 0 bases from J; junction bases left unmatched: 13. The germline gives CDR1 LGHDT, CDR2 YNNKEL (reference sequence). This CDR3 has 18 amino acids. The sequenced sample was peripheral blood. The clonotype comes from a man between 50 and 59 years old with active COVID-19. The J gene is TRBJ2-7, the V gene TRBV3-1 (or the pseudogene TRBV3-2); 9 bases agree with TRBD2. CDR3 sequence: CASSPATPWRGGSYEQYF. The CDR3 DNA sequence: TGTGCCAGCAGCCCAGCTACCCCTTGGCGGGGGGGCTCCTACGAGCAGTACTTC.